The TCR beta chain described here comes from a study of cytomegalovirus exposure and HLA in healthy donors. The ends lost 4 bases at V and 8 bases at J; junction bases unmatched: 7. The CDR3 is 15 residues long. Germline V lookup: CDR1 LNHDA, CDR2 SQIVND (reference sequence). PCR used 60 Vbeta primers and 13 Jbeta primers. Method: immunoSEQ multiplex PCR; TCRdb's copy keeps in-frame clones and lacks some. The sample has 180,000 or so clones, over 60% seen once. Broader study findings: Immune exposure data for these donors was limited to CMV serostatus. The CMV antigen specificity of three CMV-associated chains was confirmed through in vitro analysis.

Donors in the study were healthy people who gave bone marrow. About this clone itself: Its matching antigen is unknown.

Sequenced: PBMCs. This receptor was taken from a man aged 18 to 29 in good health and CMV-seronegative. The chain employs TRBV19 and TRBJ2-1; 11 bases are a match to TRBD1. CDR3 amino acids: CASSTVDRGPDEQFF. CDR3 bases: TGTGCCAGTAGTACGGTGGACAGGGGGCCGGATGAGCAGTTCTTC. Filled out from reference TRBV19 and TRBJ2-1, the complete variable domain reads DGGITQSPKYLFRKEGQNVTLSCEQNLNHDAMYWYRQDPGQGLRLIYYSQIVNDFQKGDIAEGYSVSREKKESFPLTVTSAQKNPTAFYLCASSTVDRGPDEQFFGPGTRLTVL.